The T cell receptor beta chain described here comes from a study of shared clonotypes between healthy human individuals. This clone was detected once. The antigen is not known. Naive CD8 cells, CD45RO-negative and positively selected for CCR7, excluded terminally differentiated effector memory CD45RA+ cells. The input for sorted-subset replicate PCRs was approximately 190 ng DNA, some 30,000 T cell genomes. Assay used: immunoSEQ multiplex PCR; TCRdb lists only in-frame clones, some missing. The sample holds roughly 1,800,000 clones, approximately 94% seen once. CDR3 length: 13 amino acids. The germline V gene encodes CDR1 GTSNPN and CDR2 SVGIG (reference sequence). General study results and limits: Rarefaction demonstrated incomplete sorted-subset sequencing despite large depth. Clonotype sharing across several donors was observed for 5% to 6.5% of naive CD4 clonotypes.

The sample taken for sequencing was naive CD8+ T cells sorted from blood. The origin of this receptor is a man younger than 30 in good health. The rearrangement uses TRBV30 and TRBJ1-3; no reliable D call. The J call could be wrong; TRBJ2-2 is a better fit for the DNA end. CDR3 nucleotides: TGTGCCTGGAGTTGGGTAGATGACGGGGAGCTGTTTTTT. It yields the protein CAWSWVDDGELFF.